What follows are 18 T cell receptor beta chains derived from one specimen sequenced in a study of T-cell memory formation after mild COVID-19. One entry per CDR3 protein results from TCRdb running MiXCR on the 5' RACE reads. The sample gives about 260,000 distinct CDR3 sequences, around 16% of which show up once; around 23% is in the top ten. Material for sequencing was PBMCs or a T cell subset sorted from them (not recorded which). The receptors shown here come from a man younger than 30 who had mild COVID-19 (a few samples of this study predate the infection). Cell type and time point are not known.

The chain combines TRBV19 with TRBJ2-1; D is undetermined. The V end lost 5 bases, the J end lost 2 bases, and 7 bases lay between the germline ends. The V gene's germline CDR1 is LNHDA and CDR2 SQIVND (reference sequence). CDR3 length: 13 amino acids. CDR3 residues: CASSPVTYNEQFF. CDR3 coding DNA: TGTGCCAGTAGTCCGGTAACCTACAATGAGCAGTTCTTC.

V usage is TRBV12-5 and J usage is TRBJ2-3; D is ambiguous. The CDR3 consists of 12 residues. CDR1 is LGHNT and CDR2 is FRNRAP in the germline V gene. Trimming removed 2 bases at V and 6 bases at J, with 6 bases between. The CDR3 DNA reads as TGTGCTAGTGGTTTGAATCTGGATACGCAGTATTTT. This translates into CASGLNLDTQYF.

The chain employs TRBV4-2 and TRBJ2-5; D gene ambiguous. The CDR3 has 14 residues. Germline CDR1 LGHNA, CDR2 YNFKEQ. The V end was cut by 4 bases, the J end by 3 bases, with 12 bases between. The chain's CDR3 is CASSPVRAEETQYF. CDR3 coding DNA: TGTGCCAGCAGCCCCGTTCGGGCAGAAGAGACCCAGTACTTC.

This clonotype was seen many times. J is TRBJ1-1 and V is TRBV7-2, with D perhaps TRBD1 (5 bases). In germline, CDR1 is SGHTA, CDR2 FQGNSA. V was shortened by 5 bases and J by 4 bases, with 11 bases between the two germline ends. This CDR3 has 13 amino acids. The CDR3 DNA reads as TGTGCCAGCAGCGCGCAGGGAGGCACTGAAGCTTTCTTT. As protein: CASSAQGGTEAFF. Using reference TRBV7-2 and TRBJ1-1 for the parts outside the CDR3, the full variable domain is GAGVSQSPSNKVTEKGKDVELRCDPISGHTALYWYRQSLGQGLEFLIYFQGNSAPDKSGLPSDRFSAERTGGSVSTLTIQRTQQEDSAVYLCASSAQGGTEAFFGQGTRLTVV.

In its sample, this clonotype was seen a few times. CDR3 DNA sequence: TGTGCCAGCACTCCCACCGGGACGAGCTCCTACGAGCAGTACTTC. Translation: CASTPTGTSSYEQYF. V usage is TRBV27 and J usage is TRBJ2-7, with D perhaps given as TRBD1 or TRBD2 (5 bases each). The germline CDR1 and CDR2 sequences are MNHEY and SMNVEV (reference sequence). Trimming stripped 7 bases from V and 0 bases from J, with 16 bases between. This CDR3 contains 15 residues.

This clonotype was detected only a few times. The genes are TRBV15 and TRBJ2-7; 7 bases line up with TRBD1. The length of the CDR3 is 13 residues. Trimming at V came to 6 bases and at J to 6 bases, leaving 8 bases not matched to a gene. Germline CDR1 reads LNHNV; CDR2 reads YYDKDF (reference sequence). The CDR3 is CATRPTGDAEQYV. The CDR3 DNA sequence: TGTGCCACCAGGCCTACAGGGGATGCCGAGCAGTACGTC.

This clonotype appeared a single time. The chain joins TRBV3-1 to TRBJ2-7; 7 nucleotides align to TRBD2. CDR3 size: 15 residues. Trimming at V came to 0 bases and at J to 3 bases, leaving 5 bases not matched to a gene. Germline loops: CDR1 LGHDT, CDR2 YNNKEL (reference sequence). The CDR3 nucleotides read TGTGCCAGCAGCCAAGACGCGACTAGCAGCTACGAGCAGTACTTC. Protein: CASSQDATSSYEQYF.

This clonotype was counted at least ten times. This chain joins TRBV4-1 and TRBJ2-2, with D possibly TRBD2 on 6 matching bases. V lost 4 bases and J lost 0, with 9 bases in between. Germline V gene lookup returns CDR1 MGHRA and CDR2 YSYEKL. The CDR3 length is 15 residues. Here the CDR3 DNA reads TGCGCCAGCAGCCTCGGGGGAACGAACACCGGGGAGCTGTTTTTT. This encodes CASSLGGTNTGELFF.

A few counts support this clonotype. The chain recombines TRBV6-6 with TRBJ1-3; possible D gene TRBD1, 6 bases. The CDR3 loop spans 17 amino acids. V was pared by 2 bases and J by 3 bases, with 17 bases between. Germline values: CDR1 MNHNY, CDR2 SVGAGI (reference sequence). This CDR3 is CASSYRFRGAYGNTIYF. The CDR3 DNA reads TGTGCCAGCAGTTACCGGTTTAGGGGGGCGTATGGAAACACCATATATTTT.

The rearrangement joins TRBV11-2 to TRBJ1-6, with 8 bases fitting TRBD1. CDR1 and CDR2 from the germline V gene are SGHAT and FQNNGV. This CDR3 spans 15 amino acids. Germline trimming cut 5 bases from V and 7 bases from J; bases unmatched to any gene: 7. The CDR3 DNA follows: TGTGCCAGCAGCCTACCAGGGGGCCGAAATTCACCCCTCCACTTT. Amino acid sequence: CASSLPGGRNSPLHF.

The chain links TRBV5-4 to TRBJ1-2, with D uncertain. The CDR3 is 13 residues long. Germline assignment: CDR1 SGHNT and CDR2 YYREEE (reference sequence). Deletions cut 3 bases from V and 4 bases from J, with 10 bases between. The CDR3 protein is CASSSPSGYGYTF. The CDR3 DNA sequence: TGTGCCAGCAGCTCCCCTTCGGGCTATGGCTACACCTTC.

The chain combines TRBV18 with TRBJ1-2, with a possible D match to TRBD1 (6 bases). CDR3 length: 13 amino acids. The V gene's germline CDR1 is KGHSH and CDR2 LQKENI. The V gene lost 3 bases and the J gene lost 4 bases, with 9 bases spanning the gap. The CDR3 nucleotides read TGTGCCAGCTCACCCGACAGGATCTATGGCTACACCTTC. This encodes CASSPDRIYGYTF.

The V call is TRBV29-1, the J call TRBJ2-3; maybe TRBD2 (7 bases). Trimming removed 2 bases at V and 6 bases at J, with 12 bases between. The germline gives CDR1 SQVTM, CDR2 ANQGSEA. CDR3 length equals 13 residues. The CDR3, as DNA: TGCAGCGTTGAATCGGGGGGCAGGGATACGCAGTATTTT. Residues: CSVESGGRDTQYF.

This chain connects TRBV5-1 to TRBJ2-3, with 7 bases fitting TRBD2. J gave up 0 bases and V 1 base, and 8 bases lay outside the gene matches. CDR1 and CDR2 (germline): SGHRS, YFSETQ. The CDR3 runs 17 residues. The CDR3 sequence: CASSLNPAGRSTDTQYF. The DNA for the CDR3 is TGCGCCAGCAGCTTGAACCCAGCGGGGCGGAGCACAGATACGCAGTATTTT.

This sequence joins TRBV11-1 and TRBJ2-5; 12 bases agree with TRBD2. The germline gives CDR1 SGHAT, CDR2 FQDESV (reference sequence). This CDR3 spans 15 amino acids. J was trimmed by 3 bases and V by 4 bases; bases with no gene match: 3. CDR3 residues: CASSSWTSGKETQYF. Here the CDR3 DNA reads TGTGCCAGCAGCTCTTGGACTAGCGGGAAAGAGACCCAGTACTTC.

This clonotype was observed a few times. The gene calls are TRBV29-1 and TRBJ2-5; D is perhaps TRBD1 (5 bases). The CDR3 is made up of 12 amino acids. Trimming took 4 bases from V and 1 from J, leaving 7 bases between them. The germline gives CDR1 SQVTM, CDR2 ANQGSEA. The CDR3 is CSVGRVQETQYF. The CDR3, as DNA: TGCAGCGTTGGCAGGGTCCAAGAGACCCAGTACTTC.

The CDR3 region has the DNA TGTGCCAGTAGTATTTGGGGGAACTATGGCTACACCTTC. Its protein is CASSIWGNYGYTF. The chain carries TRBV19 and TRBJ1-2; D possibly corresponds to TRBD1 (5 bases). Germline assignment: CDR1 LNHDA and CDR2 SQIVND (reference sequence). V lost 3 bases, J lost 2 bases, and 7 bases lay in between. CDR3 length: 13 amino acids.

This chain links TRBV6-6 with TRBJ2-3; 8 nucleotides align to TRBD1. In germline, CDR1 is MNHNY, CDR2 SVGAGI (reference sequence). The V gene end was trimmed by 5 bases and the J gene end by 3 bases; junction bases not matched to a gene: 10. CDR3 length: 16 residues. The CDR3 region is CASSAPTGVTTDTQYF. The CDR3, as DNA: TGTGCCAGCAGTGCCCCGACAGGGGTAACGACAGATACGCAGTATTTT.